This is a list of T cell receptor beta chains from one sample in a study of shared clonotypes between healthy human individuals. Only in-frame clones appear in the TCRdb table, and some are missing; sequencing was by immunoSEQ multiplex PCR. Here the sample spans around 2,000,000 clones, about 93% being singletons. Source material: naive CD8+ T cells from PBMCs. These receptors all stem from a man younger than 35 in good health. Some clones in this sample may be carry-over from other donors' samples. Both conserved end residues are part of each CDR3. Not every row has a clone size; where given, it reads once, few, many or a size class.

j_call clone_size v_call cdr3_aa
TRBJ1-6 once TRBV10-3 CAISESGRQGGSPLHF
TRBJ2-7 NA TRBV25-1 CASSPLAGGLSYEQYF
TRBJ2-7 once TRBV27 CASSLQQGSSYEQYF
TRBJ2-3 NA TRBV28 CASSPIDLGQEYSTDTQYF
TRBJ2-7 NA TRBV13 CASSLSGRGYEQYF
TRBJ1-5 NA TRBV7-6 CASSLGDRGWGNQPQHF
TRBJ1-5 NA TRBV7-2 CASSLGAEDQPQHF
TRBJ2-3 NA TRBV7-9 CASSSLPDTQYF
TRBJ1-1 NA TRBV4-1 CASSQNPNTEAFF
TRBJ1-1 NA TRBV4-1 CASSQDRNTEAFF
TRBJ2-7 NA TRBV28 CASSFLRVSYEQYF
TRBJ2-1 NA TRBV10-3 CAISIDSERMNEQFF
TRBJ2-7 NA TRBV9 CASSVGALQRYEQYF
TRBJ2-1 NA TRBV11-2 CASSLGAGVANEQFF
TRBJ1-1 NA TRBV28 CASLSLNRNTEAFF
TRBJ2-5 NA TRBV19 CASSSGVLQYQETQYF
TRBJ2-3 NA TRBV11-1 CASSRTSGIQYTDTQYF
TRBJ2-1 NA TRBV11-2 CASSPGRMGAYNEQFF
TRBJ2-6 NA TRBV30 CAWSPGAGANVLTF
TRBJ1-1 NA TRBV27 CASSLYYPSEAFF
TRBJ2-7 NA TRBV23-1 CASAPGLADYEQYF
TRBJ2-1 NA TRBV7-2 CASSLADYNEQFF
TRBJ2-1 NA TRBV9 CASSVEGTGGNEQFF
NA NA TRBV5-1 CASSNRDRGLYEQYF
TRBJ2-1 NA TRBV29-1 CSVEWRTVGYNEQFF
TRBJ1-5 NA TRBV19 CASSIDLTGGYNQPQHF
TRBJ2-1 NA TRBV21-1 CASSKRRSGRNNEQFF
TRBJ2-7 NA TRBV5-1 CASSFPPTGTGGDEQYF
TRBJ2-7 NA TRBV9 CASSAGQDSSYEQYF
TRBJ2-7 NA TRBV28 CASSFPPGQKPYEQYF
TRBJ1-2 NA TRBV9 CASSPLETAPYGYTF
TRBJ2-2 NA TRBV11-2 CASSLGASGSGRELFF
TRBJ2-2 NA TRBV5-6 CASSLSRAGELFF
TRBJ2-7 NA TRBV19 CASSPRTVAYEQYF
TRBJ2-2 NA TRBV14 CASSQAQRTGELFF
TRBJ2-7 NA TRBV7-2 CASSLTVQRAGYEQYF
TRBJ1-2 NA TRBV28 CASSARGGKVLGYTF
TRBJ1-1 NA TRBV11-1 CASSPAARGRNTEAFF
TRBJ1-1 NA TRBV6-5 CAVGVEAFF
TRBJ2-1 few TRBV4-1 CASSHPTSYNEQFF
TRBJ2-2 NA TRBV4-2 CASSPGTGEGGELFF
TRBJ1-2 NA TRBV2 CASSSTVTGVNGYTF